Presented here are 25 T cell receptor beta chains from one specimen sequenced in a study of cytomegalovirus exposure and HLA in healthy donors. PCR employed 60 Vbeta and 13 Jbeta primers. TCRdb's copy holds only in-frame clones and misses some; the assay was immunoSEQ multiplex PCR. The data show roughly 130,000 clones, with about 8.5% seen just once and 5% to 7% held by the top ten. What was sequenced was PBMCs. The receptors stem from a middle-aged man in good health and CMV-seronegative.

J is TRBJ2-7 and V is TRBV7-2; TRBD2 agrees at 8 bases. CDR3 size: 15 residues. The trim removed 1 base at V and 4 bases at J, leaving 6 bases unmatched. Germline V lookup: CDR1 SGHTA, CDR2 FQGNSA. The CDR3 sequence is CASSLDPSGWYEQYF. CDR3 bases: TGTGCCAGCAGCTTAGACCCTAGCGGGTGGTACGAGCAGTACTTC.

The CDR3 spells CASSLGPRTVNEKLFF. The CDR3 bases are TGTGCCAGCAGCTTAGGGCCCAGGACAGTAAATGAAAAACTGTTTTTT. The rearrangement links TRBV7-6 to TRBJ1-4, with a possible D match to TRBD1 (6 bases). CDR1 and CDR2 from the germline V gene are SGHVS and FNYEAQ. The V end lost 1 base, the J end lost 5 bases, and 14 bases lay between the germline ends. This CDR3 comprises 16 residues. Together with reference TRBV7-6 and TRBJ1-4, the CDR3 gives the full variable domain: GAGVSQSPRYKVTKRGQDVALRCDPISGHVSLYWYRQALGQGPEFLTYFNYEAQQDKSGLPNDRFSAERPEGSISTLTIQRTEQRDSAMYRCASSLGPRTVNEKLFFGSGTQLSVL.

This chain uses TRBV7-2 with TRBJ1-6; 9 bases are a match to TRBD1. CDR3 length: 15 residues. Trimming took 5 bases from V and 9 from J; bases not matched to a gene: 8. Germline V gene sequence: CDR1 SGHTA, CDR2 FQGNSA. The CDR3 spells CASSQRGQGLSPLHF. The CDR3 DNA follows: TGTGCCAGCAGCCAGCGGGGACAGGGCCTTTCACCCCTCCACTTT.

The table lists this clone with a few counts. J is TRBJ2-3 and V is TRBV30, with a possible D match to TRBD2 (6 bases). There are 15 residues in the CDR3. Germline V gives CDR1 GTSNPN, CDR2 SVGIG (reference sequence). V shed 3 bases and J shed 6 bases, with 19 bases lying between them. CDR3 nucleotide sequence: TGTGCCTGGAGCCCAGGGAGGCAGGAGGTGGATACGCAGTATTTT. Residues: CAWSPGRQEVDTQYF.

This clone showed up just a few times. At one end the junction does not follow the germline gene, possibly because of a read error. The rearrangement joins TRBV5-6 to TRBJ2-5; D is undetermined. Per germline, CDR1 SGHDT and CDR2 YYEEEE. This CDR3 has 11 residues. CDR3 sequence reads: CARSFTENQYF. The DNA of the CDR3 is TGTGCCAGAAGCTTTACGGAGAACCAGTACTTC.

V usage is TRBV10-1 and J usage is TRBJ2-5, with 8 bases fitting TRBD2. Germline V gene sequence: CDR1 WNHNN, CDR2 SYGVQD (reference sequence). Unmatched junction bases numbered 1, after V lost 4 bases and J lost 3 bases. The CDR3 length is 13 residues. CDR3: CASSAGGEETQYF. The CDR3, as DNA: TGCGCCAGCAGTGCGGGGGGGGAAGAGACCCAGTACTTC.

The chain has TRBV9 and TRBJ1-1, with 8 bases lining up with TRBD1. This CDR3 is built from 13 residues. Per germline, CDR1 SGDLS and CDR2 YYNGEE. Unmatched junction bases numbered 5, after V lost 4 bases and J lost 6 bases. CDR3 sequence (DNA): TGTGCCAGCAGCTTAAGACAGGGGTCTGAAGCTTTCTTT. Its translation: CASSLRQGSEAFF.

Written as DNA, the CDR3 is TGTGCCAGCAGCTTACAACTCGCCACAGATACGCAGTATTTT. As protein: CASSLQLATDTQYF. This sequence joins TRBV7-2 and TRBJ2-3, with D uncertain. This CDR3 has 14 residues. Germline CDR1 is SGHTA and CDR2 is FQGNSA. Trimming shortened V by 2 bases and J by 2 bases, and 8 bases separated the two germline ends.

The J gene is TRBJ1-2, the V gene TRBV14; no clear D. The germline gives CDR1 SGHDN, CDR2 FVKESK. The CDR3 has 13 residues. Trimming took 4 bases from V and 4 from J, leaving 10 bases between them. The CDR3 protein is CASSLPGIYGYTF. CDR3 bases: TGTGCCAGCAGCCTTCCGGGAATCTATGGCTACACCTTC.

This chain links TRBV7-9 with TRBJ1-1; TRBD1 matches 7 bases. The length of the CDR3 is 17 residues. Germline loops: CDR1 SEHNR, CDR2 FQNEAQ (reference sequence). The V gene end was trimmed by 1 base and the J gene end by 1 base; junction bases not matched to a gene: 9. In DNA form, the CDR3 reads TGTGCCAGCAGCTTAGTAGGGACAGTCCATCCGAACACTGAAGCTTTCTTT. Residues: CASSLVGTVHPNTEAFF.

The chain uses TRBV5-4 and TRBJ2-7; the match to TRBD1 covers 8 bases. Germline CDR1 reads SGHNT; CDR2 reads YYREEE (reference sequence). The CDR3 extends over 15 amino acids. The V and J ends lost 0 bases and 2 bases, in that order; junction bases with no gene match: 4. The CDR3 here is CASSLGPGQAYEQYF. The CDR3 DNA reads TGTGCCAGCAGCTTGGGACCGGGACAGGCCTACGAGCAGTACTTC.

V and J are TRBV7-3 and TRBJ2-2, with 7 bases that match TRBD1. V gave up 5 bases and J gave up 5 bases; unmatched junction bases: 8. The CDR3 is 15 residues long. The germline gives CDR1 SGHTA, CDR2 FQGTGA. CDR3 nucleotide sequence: TGTGCCAGCAGCGTCACAGGGGTGAGGACCGGGGAGCTGTTTTTT. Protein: CASSVTGVRTGELFF.

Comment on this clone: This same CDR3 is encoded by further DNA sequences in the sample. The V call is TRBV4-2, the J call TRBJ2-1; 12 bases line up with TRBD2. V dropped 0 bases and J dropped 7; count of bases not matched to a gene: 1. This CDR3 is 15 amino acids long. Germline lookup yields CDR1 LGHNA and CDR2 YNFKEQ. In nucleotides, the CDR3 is TGTGCCAGCAGCCAAGATCTAGCGGGGGGGAATGAGCAGTTCTTC. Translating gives CASSQDLAGGNEQFF.

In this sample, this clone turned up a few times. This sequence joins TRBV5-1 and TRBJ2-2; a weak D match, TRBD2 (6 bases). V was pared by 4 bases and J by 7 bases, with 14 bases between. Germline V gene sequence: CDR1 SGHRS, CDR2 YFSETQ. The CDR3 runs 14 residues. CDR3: CASSDRLGVGELFF. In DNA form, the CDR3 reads TGCGCCAGCAGCGATAGACTAGGGGTCGGGGAGCTGTTTTTT. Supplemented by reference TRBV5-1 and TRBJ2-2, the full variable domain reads KAGVTQTPRYLIKTRGQQVTLSCSPISGHRSVSWYQQTPGQGLQFLFEYFSETQRNKGNFPGRFSGRQFSNSRSEMNVSTLELGDSALYLCASSDRLGVGELFFGEGSRLTVL.

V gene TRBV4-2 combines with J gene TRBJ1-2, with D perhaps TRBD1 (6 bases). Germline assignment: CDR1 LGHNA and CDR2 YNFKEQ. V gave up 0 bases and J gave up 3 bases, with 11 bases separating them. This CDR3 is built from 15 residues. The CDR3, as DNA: TGTGCCAGCAGCCAAGATTCGGGGGGCGACTATGGCTACACCTTC. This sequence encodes CASSQDSGGDYGYTF.

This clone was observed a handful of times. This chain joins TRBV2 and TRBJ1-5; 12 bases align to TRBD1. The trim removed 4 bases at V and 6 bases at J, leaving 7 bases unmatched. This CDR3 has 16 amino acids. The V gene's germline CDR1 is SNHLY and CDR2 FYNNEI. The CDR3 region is CASSATRDRGLQPQHF. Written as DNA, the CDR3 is TGTGCCAGCAGTGCTACCCGGGACAGGGGGCTTCAGCCCCAGCATTTT.

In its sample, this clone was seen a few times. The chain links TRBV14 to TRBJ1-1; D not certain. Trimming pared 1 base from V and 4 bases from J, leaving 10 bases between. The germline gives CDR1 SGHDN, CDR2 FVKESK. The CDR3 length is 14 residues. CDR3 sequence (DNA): TGTGCCAGCAGCCAAGTAGGTCGGGGCACTGAAGCTTTCTTT. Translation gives CASSQVGRGTEAFF. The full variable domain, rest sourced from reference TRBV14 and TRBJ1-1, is EAGVTQFPSHSVIEKGQTVTLRCDPISGHDNLYWYRRVMGKEIKFLLHFVKESKQDESGMPNNRFLAERTGGTYSTLKVQPAELEDSGVYFCASSQVGRGTEAFFGQGTRLTVV.

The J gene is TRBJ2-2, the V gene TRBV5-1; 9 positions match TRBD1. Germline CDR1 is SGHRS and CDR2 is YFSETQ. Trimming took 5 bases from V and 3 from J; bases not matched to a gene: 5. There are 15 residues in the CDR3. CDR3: CASRTGTGYTGELFF. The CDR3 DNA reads TGCGCCAGCAGGACCGGGACAGGGTACACCGGGGAGCTGTTTTTT.

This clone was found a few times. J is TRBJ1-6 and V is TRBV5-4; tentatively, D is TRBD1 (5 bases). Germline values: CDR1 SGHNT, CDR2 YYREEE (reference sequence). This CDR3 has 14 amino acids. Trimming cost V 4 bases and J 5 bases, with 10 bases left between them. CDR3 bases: TGTGCCAGCAGCATAGACAGAGATAATTCACCCCTCCACTTT. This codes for CASSIDRDNSPLHF.

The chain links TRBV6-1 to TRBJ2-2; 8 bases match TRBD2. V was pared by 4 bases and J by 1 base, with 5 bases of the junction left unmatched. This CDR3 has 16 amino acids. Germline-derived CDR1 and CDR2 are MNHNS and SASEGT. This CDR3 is CASSGLAGGNTGELFF. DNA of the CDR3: TGTGCCAGCAGTGGCCTGGCGGGGGGGAACACCGGGGAGCTGTTTTTT.

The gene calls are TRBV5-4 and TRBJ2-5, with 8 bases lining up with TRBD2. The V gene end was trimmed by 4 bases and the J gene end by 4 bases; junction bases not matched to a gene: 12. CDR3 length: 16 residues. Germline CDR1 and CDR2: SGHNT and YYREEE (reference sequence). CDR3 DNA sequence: TGTGCCAGCAGCCAAGGGGGGCGGGGGGACGGAGAGACCCAGTACTTC. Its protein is CASSQGGRGDGETQYF.

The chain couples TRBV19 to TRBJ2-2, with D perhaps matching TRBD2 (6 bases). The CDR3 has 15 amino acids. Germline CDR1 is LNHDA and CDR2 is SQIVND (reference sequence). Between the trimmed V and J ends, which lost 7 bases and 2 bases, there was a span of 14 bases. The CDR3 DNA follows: TGTGCCAGTAATCCGGGACTGGTTAACACCGGGGAGCTGTTTTTT. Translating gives CASNPGLVNTGELFF.

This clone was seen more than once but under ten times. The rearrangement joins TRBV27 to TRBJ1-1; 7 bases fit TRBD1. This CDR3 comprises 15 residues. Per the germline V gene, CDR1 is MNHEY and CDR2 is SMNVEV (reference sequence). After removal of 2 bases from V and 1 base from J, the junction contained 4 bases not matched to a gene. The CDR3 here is CASSLKGAANTEAFF. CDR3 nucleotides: TGTGCCAGCAGTTTAAAGGGGGCGGCGAACACTGAAGCTTTCTTT.

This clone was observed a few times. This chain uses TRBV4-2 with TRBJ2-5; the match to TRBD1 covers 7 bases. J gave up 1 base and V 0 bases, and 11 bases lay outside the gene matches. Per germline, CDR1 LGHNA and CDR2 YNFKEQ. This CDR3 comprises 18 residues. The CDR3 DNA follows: TGTGCCAGCAGCCAAGATACGGCAGGGGGAAGTCGCCAAGAGACCCAGTACTTC. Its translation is CASSQDTAGGSRQETQYF.

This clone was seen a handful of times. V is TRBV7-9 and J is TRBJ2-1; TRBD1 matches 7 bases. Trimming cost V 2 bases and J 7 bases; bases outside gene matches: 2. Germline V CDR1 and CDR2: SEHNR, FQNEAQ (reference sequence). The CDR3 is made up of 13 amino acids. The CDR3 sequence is CASSLTGVNEQFF. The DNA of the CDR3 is TGTGCCAGCAGCTTAACAGGGGTGAATGAGCAGTTCTTC.